This entry is about one T cell receptor beta chain. As yet, its antigen is unknown. These data originate in a study of cytomegalovirus exposure and HLA in healthy donors. Study-level results: In vitro testing confirmed a few CMV-associated chains as specific for CMV antigens. In a later analysis, V- and J-gene trimming of beta chains associated with a DCLRE1C missense variant, replicated independently. In terms of immune exposure information, only CMV serostatus was available. From TCR beta sequences, most subjects' HLA-A and HLA-B alleles were reportedly predicted accurately.

The length of the CDR3 is 15 residues. With 4 bases clipped from V and 2 bases from J, the junction kept 3 bases outside the gene matches. CDR1 SGDLS and CDR2 YYNGEE come from the germline V gene. It was with 60 Vbeta and 13 Jbeta primers that the PCR ran. The repertoire was sequenced with immunoSEQ multiplex PCR; TCRdb's copy has only in-frame clones and lacks some. The table lists around 200,000 clones, approximately 82% of them singletons. Source material: PBMCs. The chain carries TRBV9 and TRBJ1-3; TRBD1 matches at 10 bases. The TCR sequence derives from a woman aged 40 to 49 in good health and CMV-seronegative. In DNA form, the CDR3 reads TGTGCCAGCAGCTTCGGGACAGGGGCTGGAAACACCATATATTTT. Translation gives CASSFGTGAGNTIYF.